This T cell receptor (beta chain) was identified in a study of cytomegalovirus exposure and HLA in healthy donors. Whole-study context: For the 300 to 400 genotyped donors, 65% to 90% fell within the Caucasian-associated ancestry cluster. The study, taken as a whole, reports: Looking again later, the authors saw that most CMV-associated TCR beta chains seemed HLA-restricted. The presence/absence work took it that sequencing depth was about the same across donors.

V was clipped by 4 bases and J by 1 base; unmatched bases: 3. The CDR3 consists of 16 residues. CDR1 is MRHNA, CDR2 SNTAGT, per germline. The PCR had 60 Vbeta and 13 Jbeta primers. Method: immunoSEQ multiplex PCR; TCRdb's copy keeps in-frame clones and lacks some. The sample carries roughly 180,000 clones, 75% to 85% recorded once. Worth noting for this clone: The antigen remains undetermined.

The rearrangement uses TRBV6-4 and TRBJ2-6; 8 nucleotides align to TRBD1. The sample consisted of PBMCs. The TCR was taken from a man in his late teens or twenties in good health and CMV-seronegative. As DNA, the CDR3 is TGTGCCAGCAGTGGGACAGGGCCTTCTGGGGCCAACGTCCTGACTTTC. Its protein product is CASSGTGPSGANVLTF.